This T cell receptor beta chain emerged from a study of blood T cell repertoires in COVID-19. Study overall: Sites in the United States, Italy and Spain provided acute and convalescent COVID-19 samples. Sources were T cells, B-cell-depleted T cells, or PBMCs; the material itself was cDNA or gDNA.

Authors' processing steps: How many nucleated cells were present was estimated from reference gene primer amplification. The assay was immunoSEQ multiplex PCR, and TCRdb's table has in-frame clones only and misses some. V and J calls and clone size are given by that table; D and trimming were obtained from the DNA. In the table there are 110,000 to 150,000 clones, under 90% of which are singletons. Between the trimmed V and J ends, which lost 4 bases and 5 bases, there was a span of 11 bases. Germline values: CDR1 SQVTM, CDR2 ANQGSEA. This CDR3 has 12 amino acids. The TCR sequence derives from a human donor in a cohort sampled during active COVID-19. The chain couples TRBV29-1 to TRBJ1-1; tentative D call: TRBD1 (5 bases). Sequencing was performed on peripheral blood. CDR3 bases: TGCAGCGTTGCTTTGACAGATACTGAAGCTTTCTTT. It codes for CSVALTDTEAFF. The full variable domain, with the rest looked up from reference TRBV29-1 and TRBJ1-1, is SAVISQKPSRDICQRGTSLTIQCQVDSQVTMMFWYRQQPGQSLTLIATANQGSEATYESGFVIDKFPISRPNLTFSTLTVSNMSPEDSSIYLCSVALTDTEAFFGQGTRLTVV.